The rows below give T cell receptor beta chains drawn from one sample of a study of blood T cell repertoires in COVID-19. The data were produced by immunoSEQ multiplex PCR, yet TCRdb's version contains in-frame clones alone and is incomplete. The data contain 65,000 to 90,000 clones, around 91% of them singletons. The sequenced material came from peripheral blood. These receptors all come from a human donor in a cohort sampled during active COVID-19. Each CDR3 is given with its conserved first and last residue. The D gene is left open where the match is weak. Part of the rows lack a size; the others show once, few, many or a class for expanded clones.

DNA: TGTGCCAGCAGGCGGGGGGGCGGGTCAGATACGCAGTATTTT; CDR3: CASRRGGGSDTQYF; length: 14; D: TRBD2; V: TRBV2; J: TRBJ2-3; size: NA
DNA: TGTGCCAGTAGTATTCCGCAGGGCCAAGGAAACACCATATATTTT; CDR3: CASSIPQGQGNTIYF; length: 15; D: NA; V: TRBV19; J: TRBJ1-3; size: NA
DNA: TGTGCCAGCAGGTCCGGACACGACGTTACTCAAACTATGGGGGGCTACACCTTC; CDR3: CASRSGHDVTQTMGGYTF; length: 18; D: NA; V: TRBV5-6; J: TRBJ1-2; size: NA
DNA: TGTGCCAGCAGCCAACCGCCGGGACAGGAGAATGAAAAACTGTTTTTT; CDR3: CASSQPPGQENEKLFF; length: 16; D: TRBD1; V: TRBV4-2; J: TRBJ1-4; size: NA
DNA: TGTGCCAGCAGCTTAAGAGGGTACTCTGGAAACACCATATATTTT; CDR3: CASSLRGYSGNTIYF; length: 15; D: NA; V: TRBV5-6; J: TRBJ1-3; size: NA
DNA: TGTGCCAGCAGTTCCTTGTGGGGGGTTGGAAACACCATATATTTT; CDR3: CASSSLWGVGNTIYF; length: 15; D: NA; V: TRBV6-5; J: TRBJ1-3; size: once
DNA: TGTGCCAGCAAGGAACAGGGGTACTCCTACGAGCAGTACTTC; CDR3: CASKEQGYSYEQYF; length: 14; D: TRBD1; V: TRBV7-8; J: TRBJ2-7; size: NA
DNA: TGTGCCAGCAGCCAAGTGCGGGGGGCTGGGGATACGCAGTATTTT; CDR3: CASSQVRGAGDTQYF; length: 15; D: TRBD2; V: TRBV4-2; J: TRBJ2-3; size: NA
DNA: TGTGCCAGCAGTTACCCCAGTGCCTACGAGCAGTACTTC; CDR3: CASSYPSAYEQYF; length: 13; D: NA; V: TRBV6-2/TRBV6-3; J: TRBJ2-7; size: NA
DNA: TGCGCCAGCAGCCAAACATTACAGGGGAATGGCAATCAGCCCCAGCATTTT; CDR3: CASSQTLQGNGNQPQHF; length: 17; D: TRBD1; V: TRBV4-1; J: TRBJ1-5; size: few
DNA: TGTGCCAGCAGCTCCACTAGCGGGGGTTACAATGAGCAGTTCTTC; CDR3: CASSSTSGGYNEQFF; length: 15; D: TRBD2; V: TRBV7-3; J: TRBJ2-1; size: NA
DNA: TGTGCCAGCAGCTTAGCGGTGGGACAAAAAATCTATGGCTACACCTTC; CDR3: CASSLAVGQKIYGYTF; length: 16; D: NA; V: TRBV7-2; J: TRBJ1-2; size: NA
DNA: TGTGCCTGGAGTGCAACAGTCTCCTACGAGCAGTACTTC; CDR3: CAWSATVSYEQYF; length: 13; D: NA; V: TRBV30; J: TRBJ2-7; size: NA
DNA: TGTGCCAGCAGTCTTAACGGGGGTGATTCACCCCTCCACTTT; CDR3: CASSLNGGDSPLHF; length: 14; D: NA; V: TRBV27; J: TRBJ1-6; size: NA
DNA: TGTGCCAGCAATCTCCGGGACAGATACAATGAGCAGTTCTTC; CDR3: CASNLRDRYNEQFF; length: 14; D: TRBD1; V: TRBV6-6; J: TRBJ2-1; size: NA
DNA: TGTGCCAGCAGTCCGATCTCGGGACTAGCGGGGGGGCCCTACAATGAGCAGTTCTTC; CDR3: CASSPISGLAGGPYNEQFF; length: 19; D: TRBD2; V: TRBV28; J: TRBJ2-1; size: NA
DNA: TGTGCCAGCAGCTTCCCTCGGACTAGCGGGGGGCTTTACAATGAGCAGTTCTTC; CDR3: CASSFPRTSGGLYNEQFF; length: 18; D: TRBD2; V: TRBV7-2; J: TRBJ2-1; size: NA
DNA: TGTGCCAGCAGCTCCGCGCGTGGGAACAGGGGGCATCGGGACACTGAAGCTTTCTTT; CDR3: CASSSARGNRGHRDTEAFF; length: 19; D: TRBD1; V: TRBV7-9; J: TRBJ1-1; size: NA
DNA: TGTGCCAGCAGCTTAGTCGTAAAGGGGGATAATGAAAAACTGTTTTTT; CDR3: CASSLVVKGDNEKLFF; length: 16; D: NA; V: TRBV7-6; J: TRBJ1-4; size: NA
DNA: TGTGCCAGCAGCCCGGGGGGGTACTACAATGAGCAGTTCTTC; CDR3: CASSPGGYYNEQFF; length: 14; D: TRBD2; V: TRBV6-6; J: TRBJ2-1; size: NA
DNA: TGCGCCAGCAGCCCCCCAAGGAGCCATATTACAGCTTTCTTT; CDR3: CASSPPRSHITAFF; length: 14; D: NA; V: TRBV4-1; J: TRBJ1-1; size: NA
DNA: TGTGCCAGCAGCTTATCAGGGGTAACGAACACTGAAGCTTTCTTT; CDR3: CASSLSGVTNTEAFF; length: 15; D: NA; V: TRBV11-2; J: TRBJ1-1; size: NA
DNA: TGTGCCAGCAGCCGCAGCGGGGGGGCCTCAGATACGCAGTATTTT; CDR3: CASSRSGGASDTQYF; length: 15; D: TRBD2; V: TRBV7-3; J: TRBJ2-3; size: NA
DNA: TGTGCCAGCGCACCCAGGGTCTTGAATGCCTATGGCTACACCTTC; CDR3: CASAPRVLNAYGYTF; length: 15; D: NA; V: TRBV19; J: TRBJ1-2; size: NA
DNA: TGTGCCATCAGTGGAGGACAGCGTATAGATGGCTACACCTTC; CDR3: CAISGGQRIDGYTF; length: 14; D: NA; V: TRBV10-3; J: TRBJ1-2; size: NA
DNA: TGTGCCAGCAGCTATTTTGGGGGGGGAAACTATGGCTACACCTTC; CDR3: CASSYFGGGNYGYTF; length: 15; D: NA; V: TRBV11-2; J: TRBJ1-2; size: NA
DNA: TGTGCCAGCAGCTTAGCTTCTAGCGGGGGTACCCTCTCCTACGAGCAGTACTTC; CDR3: CASSLASSGGTLSYEQYF; length: 18; D: TRBD2; V: TRBV11-2; J: TRBJ2-7; size: NA
DNA: TGTGCCAGCAGTTACTCGTTTGCGGGGGACAAAAACATTCAGTACTTC; CDR3: CASSYSFAGDKNIQYF; length: 16; D: TRBD2; V: TRBV6-2/TRBV6-3; J: TRBJ2-4; size: NA
DNA: TGTGCCAGCAGCTTAGCCAGGGGTGACACCATATATTTT; CDR3: CASSLARGDTIYF; length: 13; D: NA; V: TRBV7-2; J: TRBJ1-3; size: NA
DNA: TGTGCCAGCAGTTACGAAGCGGGGGGCATCACAGATACGCAGTATTTT; CDR3: CASSYEAGGITDTQYF; length: 16; D: TRBD2; V: TRBV6-2/TRBV6-3; J: TRBJ2-3; size: NA
DNA: TGTGCCAGCAGCACCCGGACAGGGGGCGAGGGCGAAAAACTGTTTTTT; CDR3: CASSTRTGGEGEKLFF; length: 16; D: TRBD1; V: TRBV7-9; J: TRBJ1-4; size: NA
DNA: TGTGCCAGCAGCCAAGTCCCCCTCTCCGGAAACACCATATATTTT; CDR3: CASSQVPLSGNTIYF; length: 15; D: NA; V: TRBV14; J: TRBJ1-3; size: NA